This T cell receptor (beta chain) comes out of a study of control samples from healthy donors and cancer patients. Libraries were prepared by immunoSEQ multiplex PCR; TCRdb keeps only in-frame clonotypes and omits some of them. Of over 80,000 clones in the sample, about 85% were seen once. V was clipped by 2 bases and J by 9 bases, with 11 bases between them. The CDR3 is made up of 14 amino acids. Germline V gene data show CDR1 as SNHLY and CDR2 as FYNNEI. In this sample, this clone is large (0.1 to 1%). Material: blood. J is TRBJ1-6 and V is TRBV2; D is uncertain. The sequence was collected from a man younger than 40 in good health. CDR3 nucleotide sequence: TGTGCCAGCAGTGAATTAGGGAACAGTTCACCCCTCCACTTT. Residues: CASSELGNSSPLHF.